The next 10 T cell receptor beta chains were all read from a single sample in a study of glioma-infiltrating T cells. Using RNA template, CDR3s of TCR alpha and beta were amplified with iRepertoire arm-PCR. From the multiplex PCR reads, TCRdb called clonotypes with MiXCR, one entry per CDR3 protein. The sample gives roughly 200,000 distinct CDR3 sequences, roughly two fifths of which show up once; roughly 5.4% is in the top ten. The sample consisted of glioma tissue, nonneoplastic brain tissue, or PBMCs (not recorded which). The receptors shown here come from a human donor with low-grade glioma or glioblastoma, undergoing nonglioma brain surgery, or in good health (not recorded which).

This clonotype was recorded many times. The chain carries TRBV28 and TRBJ1-4; no firm D call. The CDR3 loop spans 15 amino acids. Germline V CDR1 and CDR2: MDHEN, SYDVKM. V lost 5 bases, J lost 8 bases, and 18 bases lay in between. This CDR3 reads CASSAPVEGGEKLFF. CDR3 bases: TGTGCCAGCAGTGCTCCGGTGGAGGGAGGGGAAAAACTGTTTTTT.

This clonotype was seen once. A much more abundant neighbour one base away suggests this may be a read error. The rearrangement links TRBV20-1 to TRBJ2-1; 7 bases map to TRBD2. V lost 4 bases to trimming and J lost 1 base; unmatched junction nucleotides: 10. The CDR3 is 16 residues long. Germline lookup yields CDR1 DFQATT and CDR2 SNEGSKA (reference sequence). CDR3 in amino acids: CSAIDLAETSYNEQFF. DNA for the CDR3: TGCAGTGCTATAGATCTAGCGGAGACTTCCTACAATGAGCAGTTCTTC.

This clonotype was picked up a small number of times. A much larger clonotype is one base distant, so this may be a read error. The gene calls are TRBV6-6 and TRBJ2-5; D gene uncertain. Germline values: CDR1 MNHNY, CDR2 SVGAGI (reference sequence). V gave up 2 bases and J gave up 2 bases, with 6 bases separating them. This CDR3 contains 13 residues. CDR3 nucleotides: TGTGCCAGCAGTTACCGCAGTCAAGAGACCCAGTACTTC. This translates into CASSYRSQETQYF.

Remarks on this clonotype: A much larger clone differs from this one at a single base, so this may be a read error. The V gene is TRBV20-1, the J gene TRBJ2-7, with D perhaps TRBD1 (5 bases). Germline V lookup: CDR1 DFQATT, CDR2 SNEGSKA (reference sequence). The length of the CDR3 is 12 residues. The V end lost 7 bases, the J end lost 1 base, and 11 bases lay between the germline ends. The CDR3 sequence is CSDIRQSYEQYF. Here the CDR3 DNA reads TGCAGTGATATACGACAGTCCTACGAGCAGTACTTC.

This chain links TRBV7-2 with TRBJ2-3, with D uncertain. The CDR3 has 15 residues. Per the germline V gene, CDR1 is SGHTA and CDR2 is FQGNSA. V dropped 1 base and J dropped 3 bases, with 11 bases sitting between them. CDR3 nucleotide sequence: TGTGCCAGCAGCTTAGATTCCGGCAGGACAGATACGCAGTATTTT. It translates to CASSLDSGRTDTQYF.

This clonotype was counted ten times or more. The chain uses TRBV20-1 and TRBJ2-1, with D unresolved. Germline V lookup: CDR1 DFQATT, CDR2 SNEGSKA (reference sequence). The CDR3 is 16 residues long. V lost 6 bases to trimming and J lost 0 bases, with 18 bases between them. The CDR3, as DNA: TGCAGTGCCTCCCAGGCTAGGGCGTCCTCCTACAATGAGCAGTTCTTC. This sequence encodes CSASQARASSYNEQFF.

A word on this clonotype: A single base separates this from a much larger clone, so it may be a read error. J is TRBJ2-7 and V is TRBV28, with D maybe TRBD1 (5 bases). Germline assignment: CDR1 MDHEN and CDR2 SYDVKM. V dropped 10 bases and J dropped 2 bases, with 12 bases sitting between them. The CDR3 spans 12 residues. The chain's CDR3 is CATLTETYEQYF. CDR3 sequence (DNA): TGTGCCACCCTGACAGAAACCTACGAGCAGTACTTC. The variable domain in full, completed from reference TRBV28 and TRBJ2-7, reads DVKVTQSSRYLVKRTGEKVFLECVQDMDHENMFWYRQDPGLGLRLIYFSYDVKMKEKGDIPEGYSVSREKKERFSLILESASTNQTSMYLCATLTETYEQYFGPGTRLTVT.

By share, this clonotype ranks as medium-sized (0.01 to 0.1%). The chain is built from TRBV6-1 and TRBJ2-7, with a tentative D call TRBD2 (5 bases). Germline values: CDR1 MNHNS, CDR2 SASEGT. Trimming took off 5 bases at V and 2 bases at J, with 10 bases between the two ends. There are 13 residues in the CDR3. The CDR3 protein is CASSPGVTYEQYF. The CDR3 bases are TGTGCCAGCAGTCCCGGGGTGACCTACGAGCAGTACTTC.

This clonotype was seen a handful of times. V and J are TRBV28 and TRBJ1-5; D perhaps matches TRBD1 (5 bases). The CDR3 totals 15 residues. The ends were cut back, 4 bases at V and 7 bases at J, with 17 bases in the middle. Per the germline V gene, CDR1 is MDHEN and CDR2 is SYDVKM. The CDR3 bases are TGTGCCAGCAGTTCCCGGGCCCAGGGTCGGCAGCCCCAGCATTTT. It is translated as CASSSRAQGRQPQHF.

This clonotype appeared a few times. The chain uses TRBV12-3 or TRBV12-4 and TRBJ2-1; D is unresolved. V dropped 7 bases and J dropped 0 bases, with 13 bases sitting between them. The CDR3 has 15 residues. CDR3 nucleotides: TGTGCCAGCAACTCCCCCGAGAGCTCCTACAATGAGCAGTTCTTC. This sequence encodes CASNSPESSYNEQFF.